The 32 T cell receptor beta chains presented below share a single source sample, sequenced in a study of blood T cells in healthy people across ages. Using a J-beta primer mix together with a sample-barcoded 5' primer, a second PCR was run for roughly 6 to 12 cycles. TCRdb fed the 5' RACE reads into MiXCR, producing one record per CDR3 protein. Of 450,000 to 700,000 distinct CDR3 sequences in the sample, 25% to 30% were seen once. Input material: blood. The source of these receptors is a woman in her 70s in good health.

This clonotype was seen a handful of times. The chain carries TRBV12-3 or TRBV12-4 and TRBJ2-4, with TRBD1 matching 9 bases. Unmatched junction bases numbered 17, after V lost 5 bases and J lost 0 bases. The length of the CDR3 is 20 residues. The CDR3 nucleotides read TGTGCCAGCAGTATCTCCCGGGGACAGGGTCCATTATTAGCCAAAAACATTCAGTACTTC. Encoded protein: CASSISRGQGPLLAKNIQYF.

This clonotype appeared a few times. The chain links TRBV7-2 to TRBJ2-5, with D perhaps matching TRBD1 (6 bases). V lost 5 bases to trimming and J lost 7 bases, with 11 bases between them. Germline-derived CDR1 and CDR2 are SGHTA and FQGNSA. The CDR3 has 12 residues. In DNA, the CDR3 is TGTGCCAGCAGCGTGGAAGGGGGGACCCAGTACTTC. It codes for CASSVEGGTQYF.

This clonotype has a handful of counts. CDR3 nucleotides: TGCAGTGCTGCCTCGGGACAGAGATTTCCGGAGACCCAGTACTTC. Translating gives CSAASGQRFPETQYF. The rearrangement links TRBV20-1 to TRBJ2-5; TRBD1 matches 7 bases. Germline V CDR1 and CDR2: DFQATT, SNEGSKA (reference sequence). The trim removed 5 bases at V and 5 bases at J, leaving 14 bases unmatched. The CDR3 runs 15 residues.

The J gene is TRBJ1-1, the V gene TRBV5-6; D not resolved. The CDR3 totals 14 residues. CDR1 and CDR2 (germline): SGHDT, YYEEEE. V was clipped by 2 bases and J by 0 bases, with 8 bases between them. Written as DNA, the CDR3 is TGTGCCAGCAGCTTTGGGAACTTGAACACTGAAGCTTTCTTT. It yields the protein CASSFGNLNTEAFF.

Comment on this clonotype: One junction end does not reproduce the germline sequence, and a read error may be involved. The J gene is TRBJ2-7, the V gene TRBV7-9; 8 bases line up with TRBD1. The CDR3 is 14 residues long. Per germline, CDR1 SEHNR and CDR2 FQNEAQ (reference sequence). CDR3 amino acids: CACSFPGQGDEQYF. The CDR3 DNA reads as TGTGCCTGCAGCTTCCCTGGACAGGGTGACGAGCAGTACTTC.

This clonotype showed up many times. The chain is built from TRBV4-1 and TRBJ1-2; D is perhaps TRBD1 (5 bases). CDR1 is MGHRA, CDR2 YSYEKL, per germline. CDR3 length: 15 residues. Deletions cut 0 bases from V and 2 bases from J, with 10 bases between. This chain's CDR3 is CASSQDLGHNYGYTF. For the CDR3, the DNA is TGCGCCAGCAGCCAAGATCTGGGGCACAACTATGGCTACACCTTC.

V gene TRBV29-1 combines with J gene TRBJ1-2; no firm D call. The CDR3 consists of 13 residues. V was shortened by 1 base and J by 6 bases, with 12 bases between the two germline ends. Germline V gene lookup returns CDR1 SQVTM and CDR2 ANQGSEA. The CDR3 protein is CSVEVRGVHGYTF. DNA for the CDR3: TGCAGCGTTGAAGTCCGGGGAGTCCATGGCTACACCTTC.

This clonotype has just a few counts. This chain joins TRBV29-1 and TRBJ1-1; tentative D call: TRBD1 (5 bases). The CDR3 has 13 amino acids. V was pared by 2 bases and J by 0 bases, with 7 bases between. In germline, CDR1 is SQVTM, CDR2 ANQGSEA. CDR3 protein: CSVERGLNTEAFF. The CDR3 coding sequence is TGCAGCGTTGAAAGGGGCTTGAACACTGAAGCTTTCTTT. The variable domain in full, with the rest retrieved from reference TRBV29-1 and TRBJ1-1, is SAVISQKPSRDICQRGTSLTIQCQVDSQVTMMFWYRQQPGQSLTLIATANQGSEATYESGFVIDKFPISRPNLTFSTLTVSNMSPEDSSIYLCSVERGLNTEAFFGQGTRLTVV.

The sample holds a few counts of this clonotype. This chain connects TRBV10-3 to TRBJ1-2; D remains unclear. Looked up from germline, CDR1 is ENHRY and CDR2 is SYGVKD. V was shortened by 5 bases and J by 1 base, with 8 bases between the two germline ends. This CDR3 has 13 amino acids. The CDR3 DNA is TGTGCCATCAGTCCCGCACTTAACTATGGCTACACCTTC. Protein: CAISPALNYGYTF.

The count of this clonotype is one. V gene TRBV3-1 combines with J gene TRBJ1-2; D possibly corresponds to TRBD1 (5 bases). The V end was cut by 0 bases, the J end by 4 bases, with 9 bases between. The germline CDR1 and CDR2 sequences are LGHDT and YNNKEL (reference sequence). This CDR3 is built from 14 residues. DNA of the CDR3: TGTGCCAGCAGCCAAGAGCCAGGGCGCTATGGCTACACCTTC. This translates into CASSQEPGRYGYTF.

This clonotype was seen more than once but under ten times. The rearrangement links TRBV12-3 or TRBV12-4 to TRBJ2-5; tentatively, D is TRBD1 or TRBD2 (6 bases each). Near its end, the DNA agrees better with TRBJ2-1, so the J call may be wrong. The CDR3 sequence is 13 residues long. This CDR3 reads CASSQGMEGEQFF. The CDR3 nucleotides are TGTGCCAGCAGTCAGGGGATGGAGGGGGAGCAGTTCTTC.

DNA of the CDR3: TGTGCCAGCAGTGCAGAGGCAGTTAATGAAAAACTGTTTTTT. Translation: CASSAEAVNEKLFF. The chain combines TRBV2 with TRBJ1-4; D ambiguous. V shed 4 bases and J shed 4 bases, with 10 bases lying between them. Germline-derived CDR1 and CDR2 are SNHLY and FYNNEI. This CDR3 comprises 14 residues.

This clonotype was detected a few times. The chain uses TRBV20-1 and TRBJ1-3, with D possibly matching TRBD1 (5 bases). CDR1 DFQATT and CDR2 SNEGSKA come from the germline V gene (reference sequence). V lost 6 bases and J 0 bases, leaving 18 bases between the germline ends. CDR3 length: 16 amino acids. CDR3 DNA sequence: TGCAGTGCGAGGGGAGGGGCGACTAGCTCTGGAAACACCATATATTTT. Its translation: CSARGGATSSGNTIYF.

This clonotype has a handful of counts. The gene calls are TRBV20-1 and TRBJ1-1; 10 nucleotides agree with TRBD1. CDR3 length: 13 amino acids. J gave up 4 bases and V 6 bases, and 5 bases lay outside the gene matches. Germline V gives CDR1 DFQATT, CDR2 SNEGSKA (reference sequence). In DNA form, the CDR3 reads TGCAGTGCAGATCGGGACAGGGGCACTGAAGCTTTCTTT. Its translation: CSADRDRGTEAFF.

The chain combines TRBV5-1 with TRBJ1-1; possibly TRBD1 for D (6 bases). The germline V and J ends were trimmed by 5 bases and 4 bases, with 18 bases remaining between them. Germline loops: CDR1 SGHRS, CDR2 YFSETQ. The CDR3 contains 15 residues. CDR3 in DNA: TGCGCCAGCAGACTGACAGGTGGCCCGGTCACTGAAGCTTTCTTT. Amino acid sequence: CASRLTGGPVTEAFF.

The chain recombines TRBV29-1 with TRBJ2-3; TRBD2 aligns across 12 bases. V was clipped by 7 bases and J by 2 bases; unmatched bases: 10. This CDR3 spans 16 amino acids. Per germline, CDR1 SQVTM and CDR2 ANQGSEA. The CDR3 loop reads CSGRLAGVSPTDTQYF. The CDR3 DNA reads TGCAGCGGGAGACTAGCGGGGGTTTCCCCCACAGATACGCAGTATTTT.

This clonotype was detected only once. The chain couples TRBV20-1 to TRBJ2-1; a weak D match, TRBD2 (6 bases). The CDR3 runs to 16 residues. V shed 4 bases and J shed 4 bases, with 20 bases lying between them. Germline V gene lookup returns CDR1 DFQATT and CDR2 SNEGSKA (reference sequence). CDR3 sequence: CSANPPWRGFYNEQFF. CDR3 nucleotides: TGCAGTGCTAATCCCCCTTGGCGGGGATTTTACAATGAGCAGTTCTTC.

The chain carries TRBV20-1 and TRBJ1-4, with no clear D. The CDR3 is 13 residues long. The germline V gene has CDR1 DFQATT and CDR2 SNEGSKA (reference sequence). V gave up 4 bases and J gave up 2 bases, with 8 bases separating them. The CDR3: CSAMIGTNEKLFF. CDR3 DNA sequence: TGCAGTGCTATGATAGGGACTAATGAAAAACTGTTTTTT.

The gene calls are TRBV10-3 and TRBJ2-5; D perhaps matches TRBD2 (5 bases). The CDR3 has 12 amino acids. Germline CDR1 ENHRY, CDR2 SYGVKD. The V end was cut by 6 bases, the J end by 4 bases, with 9 bases between. As DNA, the CDR3 is TGTGCCATCAGGGACTTTAGAGAGACCCAGTACTTC. The encoded protein is CAIRDFRETQYF.

This clonotype has just a few counts. The chain's CDR3 is CAISETYGGGDPQHF. The CDR3 nucleotides read TGTGCCATCAGTGAGACCTATGGGGGGGGCGACCCCCAGCATTTT. The chain carries TRBV10-3 and TRBJ1-5, with D tentatively TRBD1 (6 bases). The V end was cut by 2 bases, the J end by 10 bases, with 18 bases between. CDR1 is ENHRY and CDR2 is SYGVKD in the germline V gene. The CDR3 runs 15 residues.

This chain joins TRBV6-1 and TRBJ2-6, with 9 bases that match TRBD1. The J segment lost 0 bases and the V segment lost 0 bases, leaving 6 bases of the junction unmatched. The CDR3 is 19 amino acids. CDR1 MNHNS and CDR2 SASEGT come from the germline V gene. CDR3 loop: CASSEAPGQGSSGANVLTF. CDR3 in DNA: TGTGCCAGCAGTGAAGCCCCCGGACAGGGGTCCTCTGGGGCCAACGTCCTGACTTTC.

The rearrangement links TRBV20-1 to TRBJ2-5; a possible D gene is TRBD2 (6 bases). Deletions cut 4 bases from V and 3 bases from J, with 18 bases between. Germline CDR1 and CDR2: DFQATT and SNEGSKA (reference sequence). The CDR3 sequence is 15 residues long. The CDR3, as DNA: TGCAGTGCTATCGCGGGGCGGGCCATAGAAGAGACCCAGTACTTC. Protein: CSAIAGRAIEETQYF.

This clonotype was detected a few times. V and J are TRBV7-2 and TRBJ2-1, with 9 bases matching TRBD2. Trimming cost V 3 bases and J 6 bases; bases outside gene matches: 3. This CDR3 has 14 residues. Germline assignment: CDR1 SGHTA and CDR2 FQGNSA. The DNA for the CDR3 is TGTGCCAGCAGCTTTGGCGGGGGGGTCAATGAGCAGTTCTTC. Translation gives CASSFGGGVNEQFF.

The chain links TRBV24-1 to TRBJ2-2; TRBD1 aligns across 9 bases. Per germline, CDR1 KGHDR and CDR2 SFDVKD. The CDR3 is 16 amino acids. The trim removed 3 bases at V and 7 bases at J, leaving 8 bases unmatched. CDR3 nucleotides: TGTGCCACCAGTGATGAAGGACAGGGGTTAGGCGGGGAGCTGTTTTTT. It specifies CATSDEGQGLGGELFF.

This clonotype has more than one count but fewer than ten. A much larger clone lies a single base off, so this may be a read error. CDR3 residues: CASSSVTTYEQYF. In nucleotides, the CDR3 is TGCGCCAGCAGCTCGGTCACAACCTACGAGCAGTACTTC. This rearrangement joins TRBV5-1 to TRBJ2-7; D uncertain. Trimming cost V 3 bases and J 2 bases, with 9 bases left between them. The CDR3 sequence is 13 residues long. Germline V gene lookup returns CDR1 SGHRS and CDR2 YFSETQ.

The J gene is TRBJ2-7, the V gene TRBV7-8; TRBD2 aligns across 12 bases. V shed 3 bases and J 2 bases; nucleotides not matched to a gene: 8. CDR1 and CDR2 (germline): SGHVS, FQNEAQ. This CDR3 region has 17 residues. The DNA of the CDR3 is TGTGCCAGCAGCTTTACCCATGGACTAGCGGGGACCTACGAGCAGTACTTC. Protein sequence: CASSFTHGLAGTYEQYF.

This clonotype has just a few counts. DNA for the CDR3: TGTGCCAGCAGCGTAGGGGGACTAGGCTACAATGAGCAGTTCTTC. This gives the protein CASSVGGLGYNEQFF. The rearrangement uses TRBV9 and TRBJ2-1; TRBD2 agrees at 8 bases. With V trimmed by 0 bases and J by 3 bases, 2 bases remained unmatched. There are 15 residues in the CDR3. CDR1 is SGDLS and CDR2 is YYNGEE in the germline V gene. Looking up the rest from reference TRBV9 and TRBJ2-1 gives the full variable domain: DSGVTQTPKHLITATGQRVTLRCSPRSGDLSVYWYQQSLDQGLQFLIQYYNGEERAKGNILERFSAQQFPDLHSELNLSSLELGDSALYFCASSVGGLGYNEQFFGPGTRLTVL.

Regarding this clonotype: The junction shows a germline mismatch at one end, possibly a read error. This chain links TRBV20-1 with TRBJ2-7, with a possible D match to TRBD1 (6 bases). The V gene's germline CDR1 is DFQATT and CDR2 SNEGSKA (reference sequence). The CDR3 totals 12 residues. As DNA, the CDR3 is TGCAGCGCTATGGGACAAGCCTACGAGCAGTACTTC. The encoded protein is CSAMGQAYEQYF.

The chain recombines TRBV6-2 or TRBV6-3 with TRBJ2-5, with 7 bases lining up with TRBD1. The DNA end favors TRBJ2-7, so the J call may be wrong. The CDR3 covers 13 residues. Germline values: CDR1 MNHEY, CDR2 SVGEGT. DNA of the CDR3: TGTGCCAGCAGCCGCGGACAGGTCTACGAGCAGTACTTC. Translated: CASSRGQVYEQYF.

This chain connects TRBV20-1 to TRBJ1-2; no firm D call. The CDR3 has 12 amino acids. Trimming cost V 0 bases and J 8 bases, with 10 bases left between them. CDR1 and CDR2 from the germline V gene are DFQATT and SNEGSKA (reference sequence). CDR3 protein: CSARDLGTGYTF. CDR3 DNA: TGCAGTGCTAGAGATCTGGGTACGGGCTACACCTTC.

The V and J genes are TRBV11-2 and TRBJ2-2; D ambiguous. This CDR3 is 14 amino acids long. Germline CDR1 and CDR2: SGHAT and FQNNGV. The germline V and J ends were trimmed by 1 base and 5 bases, with 8 bases remaining between them. Here the CDR3 reads CASSLGRVTGELFF. The CDR3 DNA follows: TGTGCCAGCAGCTTAGGTCGGGTGACCGGGGAGCTGTTTTTT.

Notes on this clonotype: Given the absence of the conserved phenylalanine or tryptophan at the CDR3 end, a read error is likely. This chain connects TRBV20-1 to TRBJ2-2; 7 bases match TRBD2. The CDR3 spans 11 residues. Per germline, CDR1 DFQATT and CDR2 SNEGSKA (reference sequence). Trimming removed 3 bases from V and 13 bases from J; junction bases left unmatched: 5. This CDR3 reads CSAREGGSLFS. The CDR3 bases are TGCAGTGCTAGGGAGGGAGGGTCGCTGTTTTCT.